The rows below give T cell receptor beta chains drawn from one sample of a study of shared clonotypes between healthy human individuals. TCRdb's copy holds only in-frame clones and misses some; the assay was immunoSEQ multiplex PCR. The profile shows approximately 530,000 clones, roughly 95% of them singletons. Sequenced input: naive CD4+ T cells sorted from blood. All receptors derive from a woman aged 30 to 39 in good health. Each CDR3 is given with its conserved first and last residue. The D gene is left open where the match is weak. Only part of the rows carry a size: once, few, many, or a class if the clone is expanded.

-,TRBJ2-6,-,TRBV30,TGTGCCTGGAGTAACTCTGGGGCCAACGTCCTGACTTTC,CAWSNSGANVLTF
TRBD1,TRBJ1-1,-,TRBV5-1,TGCGCCAGCAGCTGGCGAAAACCGGGACAGGGGGACACTGAAGCTTTCTTT,CASSWRKPGQGDTEAFF
TRBD1,TRBJ1-2,-,TRBV25-1,TGTGCCAGCAGTGAACCGGGACAGACGTTTGGTGGCTACACCTTC,CASSEPGQTFGGYTF
-,TRBJ2-4,-,TRBV18,TGTGCCAGCTCACCTGGTTCGGCCAAAAACATTCAGTACTTC,CASSPGSAKNIQYF
-,TRBJ2-3,-,TRBV9,TGTGCCAGCAGCGTAGGGACAACTCGCACAGATACGCAGTATTTT,CASSVGTTRTDTQYF
-,TRBJ1-1,-,TRBV2,TGTGCCAGCAGATCGGAAGGAGACACTGAAGCTTTCTTT,CASRSEGDTEAFF
-,TRBJ2-7,few,TRBV6-1,TGTGCCAGCAGTGAACAAACCTCCGGGACAAGGCGAAGCGAGCAGTACTTC,CASSEQTSGTRRSEQYF
TRBD1,TRBJ2-7,-,TRBV27,TGTGCCAGCAGTTTAACCGGGACAGGGGACTACGAGCAGTACTTC,CASSLTGTGDYEQYF
-,TRBJ2-2,-,TRBV7-9,TGTGCCAGCAGCCCCTGGGAGGCTTTGAACACCGGGGAGCTGTTTTTT,CASSPWEALNTGELFF
-,TRBJ1-1,-,TRBV5-6,TGTGCCAGCAGCTTAGTCGGGGCGGAAAAGAACACTGAAGCTTTCTTT,CASSLVGAEKNTEAFF
TRBD1,TRBJ1-4,-,TRBV27,TGTGCCAGCAGCAATTACGACAGGGGCGGCGAAAAACTGTTTTTT,CASSNYDRGGEKLFF
TRBD1,TRBJ1-1,-,TRBV7-2,TGTGCCAGCAGCTACCGGACAGGAAGAAACACTGAAGCTTTCTTT,CASSYRTGRNTEAFF
-,TRBJ1-4,once,TRBV27,TGTGCCAGCAGTCCCCATAATGGTGAAAAACTGTTTTTT,CASSPHNGEKLFF
TRBD1,TRBJ1-6,-,TRBV15,TGTGCCACCAGCAGACCTCGGACAGGGACTATCAATTCACCCCTCCACTTT,CATSRPRTGTINSPLHF
-,TRBJ2-1,-,TRBV6-6,TGTGCCAGCAGTTATGGGGGCAATGAGCAGTTCTTC,CASSYGGNEQFF
TRBD1,TRBJ1-2,-,TRBV9,TGTGCCAGCAGCGTAGTCCTCCAGGGGGACAACTATGGCTACACCTTC,CASSVVLQGDNYGYTF
-,TRBJ2-7,-,TRBV15,TGTGCCACCAGCAGAGATCTGGGGACGGGGAGCTCCTACGAGCAGTACTTC,CATSRDLGTGSSYEQYF
TRBD2,TRBJ2-5,-,TRBV7-9,TGTGCCAGCAGTTTTGGACTAGCGGCAGAGACCCAGTACTTC,CASSFGLAAETQYF
TRBD1,TRBJ2-5,-,TRBV10-2,TGCGCCAGCAGTGAGGGGACAGCCCAAGAGACCCAGTACTTC,CASSEGTAQETQYF
TRBD1,TRBJ1-5,-,TRBV19,TGTGCCAGTAGTATGCGACAGGGCGATCAGCCCCAGCATTTT,CASSMRQGDQPQHF